The entry that follows covers one TCR beta chain sequence. Its antigen is still unknown. This sample stems from a study of CD4 T cells in relation to SARS-CoV-2 and coronaviruses. As for the study in general: PBMCs were cultured with antigen for over 8 days before TCR beta sequencing. No peptide or an HIV-1 Nef peptide pool served as negative control. Study-wide results and caveats: Samples before the pandemic and after infection were not matched within any donor.

Only in-frame clones appear in the TCRdb table, and some are missing; sequencing was by immunoSEQ multiplex PCR. The table records 24,000 or so clones, around 78% of them present only once. Germline V gene sequence: CDR1 SGHRS, CDR2 YFSETQ. This CDR3 region has 16 residues. Unmatched junction bases numbered 10, after V lost 4 bases and J lost 5 bases. Unexposed donor CD4+ T cells date from about 2011-2018, before the COVID-19 pandemic. CD4+ T cells were isolated from the cells after around 11 days of culture. The chain uses TRBV5-1 and TRBJ2-1, with 9 bases lining up with TRBD2. This TCR came from a human donor in good health. Sequencing input: CD4+ T cells from PBMCs, cultured in vitro. The CDR3 nucleotides read TGCGCCAGCAGCGTCGGGGCGGGGGGGACTAACAATGAGCAGTTCTTC. Protein: CASSVGAGGTNNEQFF. Drawing the rest from reference TRBV5-1 and TRBJ2-1, the complete variable domain is KAGVTQTPRYLIKTRGQQVTLSCSPISGHRSVSWYQQTPGQGLQFLFEYFSETQRNKGNFPGRFSGRQFSNSRSEMNVSTLELGDSALYLCASSVGAGGTNNEQFFGPGTRLTVL.